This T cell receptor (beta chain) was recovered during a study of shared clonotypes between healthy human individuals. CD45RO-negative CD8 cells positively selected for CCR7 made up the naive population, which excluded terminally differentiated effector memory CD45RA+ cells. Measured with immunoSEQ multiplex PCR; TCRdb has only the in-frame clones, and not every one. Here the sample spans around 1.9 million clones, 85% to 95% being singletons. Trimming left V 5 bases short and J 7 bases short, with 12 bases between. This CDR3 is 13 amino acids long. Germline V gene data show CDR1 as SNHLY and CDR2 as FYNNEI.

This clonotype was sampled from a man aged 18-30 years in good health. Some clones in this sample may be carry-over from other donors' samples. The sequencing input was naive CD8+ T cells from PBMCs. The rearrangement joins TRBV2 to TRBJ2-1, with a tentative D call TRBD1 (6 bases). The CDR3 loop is CASSYRETNEQFF. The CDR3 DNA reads TGTGCCAGCAGTTACAGGGAAACGAATGAGCAGTTCTTC.